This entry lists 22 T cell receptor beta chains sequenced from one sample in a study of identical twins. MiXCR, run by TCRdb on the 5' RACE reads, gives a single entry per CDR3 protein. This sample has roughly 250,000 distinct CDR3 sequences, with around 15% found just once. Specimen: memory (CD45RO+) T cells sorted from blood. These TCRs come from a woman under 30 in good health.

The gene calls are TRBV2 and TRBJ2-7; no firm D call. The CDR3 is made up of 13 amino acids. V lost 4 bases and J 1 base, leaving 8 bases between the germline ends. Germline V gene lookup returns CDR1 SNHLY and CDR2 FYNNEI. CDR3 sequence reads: CASSAGNSYEQYF. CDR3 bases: TGTGCCAGCAGTGCGGGTAATTCCTACGAGCAGTACTTC. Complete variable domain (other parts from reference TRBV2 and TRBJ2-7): EPEVTQTPSHQVTQMGQEVILRCVPISNHLYFYWYRQILGQKVEFLVSFYNNEISEKSEIFDDQFSVERPDGSNFTLKIRSTKLEDSAMYFCASSAGNSYEQYFGPGTRLTVT.

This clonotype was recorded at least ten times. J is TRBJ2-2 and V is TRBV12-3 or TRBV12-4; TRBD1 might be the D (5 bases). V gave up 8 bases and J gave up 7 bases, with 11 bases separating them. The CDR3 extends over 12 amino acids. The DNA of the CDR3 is TGTGCCAGCCTCCCCCAGGGCGGGGAGCTGTTTTTT. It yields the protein CASLPQGGELFF.

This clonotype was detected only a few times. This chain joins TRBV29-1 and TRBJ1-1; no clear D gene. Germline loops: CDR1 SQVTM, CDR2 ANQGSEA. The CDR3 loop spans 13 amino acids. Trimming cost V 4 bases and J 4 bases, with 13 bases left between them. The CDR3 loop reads CSVAGEWGTEAFF. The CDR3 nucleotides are TGCAGCGTTGCCGGGGAATGGGGCACTGAAGCTTTCTTT.

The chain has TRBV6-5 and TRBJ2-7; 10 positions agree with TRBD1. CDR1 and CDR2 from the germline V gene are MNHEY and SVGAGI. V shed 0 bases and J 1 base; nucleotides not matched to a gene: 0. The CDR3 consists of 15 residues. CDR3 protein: CASSYSDRGSYEQYF. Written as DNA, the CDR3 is TGTGCCAGCAGTTACTCGGACAGGGGGTCCTACGAGCAGTACTTC.

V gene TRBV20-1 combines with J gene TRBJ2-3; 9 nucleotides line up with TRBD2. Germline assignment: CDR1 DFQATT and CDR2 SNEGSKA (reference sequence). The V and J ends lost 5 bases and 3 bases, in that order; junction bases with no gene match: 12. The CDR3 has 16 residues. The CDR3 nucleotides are TGCAGTGCTCGACTCGGGACTAGCTGGGCTACAGATACGCAGTATTTT. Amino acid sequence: CSARLGTSWATDTQYF.

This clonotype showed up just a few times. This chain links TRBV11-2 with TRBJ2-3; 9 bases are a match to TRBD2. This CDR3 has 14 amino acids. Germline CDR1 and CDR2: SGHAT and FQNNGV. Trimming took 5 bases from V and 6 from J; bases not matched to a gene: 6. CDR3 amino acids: CASSKREAGDTQYF. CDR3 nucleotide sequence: TGTGCCAGCAGCAAGCGGGAGGCAGGGGATACGCAGTATTTT.

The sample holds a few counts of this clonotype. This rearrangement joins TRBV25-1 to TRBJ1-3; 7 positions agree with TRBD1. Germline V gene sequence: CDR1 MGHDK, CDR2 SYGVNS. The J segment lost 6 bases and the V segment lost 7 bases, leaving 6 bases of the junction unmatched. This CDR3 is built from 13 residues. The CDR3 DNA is TGTGCCAGCACCCCGGGACAGCCAAACACCATATATTTT. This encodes CASTPGQPNTIYF. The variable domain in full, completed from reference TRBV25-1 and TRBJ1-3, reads EADIYQTPRYLVIGTGKKITLECSQTMGHDKMYWYQQDPGMELHLIHYSYGVNSTEKGDLSSESTVSRIRTEHFPLTLESARPSHTSQYLCASTPGQPNTIYFGEGSWLTVV.

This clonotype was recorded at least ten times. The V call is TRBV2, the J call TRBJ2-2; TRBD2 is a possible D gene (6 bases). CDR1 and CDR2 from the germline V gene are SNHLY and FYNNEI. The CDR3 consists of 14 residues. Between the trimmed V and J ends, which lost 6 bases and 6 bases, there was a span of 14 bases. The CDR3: CASRTDWEAGELFF. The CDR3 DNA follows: TGTGCCAGCAGGACCGACTGGGAGGCCGGGGAGCTGTTTTTT.

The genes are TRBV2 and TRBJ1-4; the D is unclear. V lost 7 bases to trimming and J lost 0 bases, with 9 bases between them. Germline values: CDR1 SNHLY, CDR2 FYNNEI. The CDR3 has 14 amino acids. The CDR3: CASTQTTTNEKLFF. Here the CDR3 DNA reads TGTGCCAGCACTCAGACGACAACTAATGAAAAACTGTTTTTT.

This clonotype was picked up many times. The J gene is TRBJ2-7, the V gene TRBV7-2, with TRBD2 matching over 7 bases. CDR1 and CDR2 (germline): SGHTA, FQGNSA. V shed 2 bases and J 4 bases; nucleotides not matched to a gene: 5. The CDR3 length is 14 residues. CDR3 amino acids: CASSLPGGGYEQYF. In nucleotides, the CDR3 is TGTGCCAGCAGCTTACCCGGGGGAGGGTACGAGCAGTACTTC.

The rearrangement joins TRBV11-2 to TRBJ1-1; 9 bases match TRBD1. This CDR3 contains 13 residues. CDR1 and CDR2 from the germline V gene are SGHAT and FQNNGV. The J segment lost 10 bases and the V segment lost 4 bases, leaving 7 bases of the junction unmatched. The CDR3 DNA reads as TGTGCCAGCAGCTCCGGACAGGGGAGTTCAGCTTTCTTT. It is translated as CASSSGQGSSAFF.

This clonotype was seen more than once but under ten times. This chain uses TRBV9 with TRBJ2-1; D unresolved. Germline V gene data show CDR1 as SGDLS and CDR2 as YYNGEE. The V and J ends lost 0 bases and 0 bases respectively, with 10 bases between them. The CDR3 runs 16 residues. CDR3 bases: TGTGCCAGCAGCGTAGACGGGTGGGGCTCCTACAATGAGCAGTTCTTC. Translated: CASSVDGWGSYNEQFF. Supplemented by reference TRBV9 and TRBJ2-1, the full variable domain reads DSGVTQTPKHLITATGQRVTLRCSPRSGDLSVYWYQQSLDQGLQFLIQYYNGEERAKGNILERFSAQQFPDLHSELNLSSLELGDSALYFCASSVDGWGSYNEQFFGPGTRLTVL.

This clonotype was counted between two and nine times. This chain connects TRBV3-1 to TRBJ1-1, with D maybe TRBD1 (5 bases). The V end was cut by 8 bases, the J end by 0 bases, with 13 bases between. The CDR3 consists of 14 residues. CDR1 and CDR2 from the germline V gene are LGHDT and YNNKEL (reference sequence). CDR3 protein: CASLLSGLNTEAFF. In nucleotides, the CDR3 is TGTGCCAGCCTATTGTCAGGGTTGAACACTGAAGCTTTCTTT.

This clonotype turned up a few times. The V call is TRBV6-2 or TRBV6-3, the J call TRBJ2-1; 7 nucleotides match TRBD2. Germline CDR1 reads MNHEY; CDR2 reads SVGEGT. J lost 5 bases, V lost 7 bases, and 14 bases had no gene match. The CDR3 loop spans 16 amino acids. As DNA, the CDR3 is TGTGCCAGCATTAGGGGAGGGAGCGGAGGGGACAATGAGCAGTTCTTC. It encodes CASIRGGSGGDNEQFF.

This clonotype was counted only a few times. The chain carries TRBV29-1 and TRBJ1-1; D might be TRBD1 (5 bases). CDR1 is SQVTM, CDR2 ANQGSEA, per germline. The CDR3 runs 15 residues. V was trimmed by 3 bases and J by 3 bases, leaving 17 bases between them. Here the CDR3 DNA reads TGCAGCGTTGATCGGTGGGGGAAGTCGGACACTGAAGCTTTCTTT. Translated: CSVDRWGKSDTEAFF.

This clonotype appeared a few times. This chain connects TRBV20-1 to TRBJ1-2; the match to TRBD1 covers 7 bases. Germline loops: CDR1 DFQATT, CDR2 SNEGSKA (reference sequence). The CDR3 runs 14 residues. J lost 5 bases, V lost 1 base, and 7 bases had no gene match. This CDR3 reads CSARGTGGSYGYTF. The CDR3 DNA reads TGCAGTGCTAGAGGGACAGGCGGTTCATATGGCTACACCTTC.

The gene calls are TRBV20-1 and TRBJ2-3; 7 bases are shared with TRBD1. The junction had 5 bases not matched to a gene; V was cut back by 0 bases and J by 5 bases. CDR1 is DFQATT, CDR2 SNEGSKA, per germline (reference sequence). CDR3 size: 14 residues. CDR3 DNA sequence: TGCAGTGCTAGAGATGGACAGGCGGGAGATACGCAGTATTTT. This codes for CSARDGQAGDTQYF.

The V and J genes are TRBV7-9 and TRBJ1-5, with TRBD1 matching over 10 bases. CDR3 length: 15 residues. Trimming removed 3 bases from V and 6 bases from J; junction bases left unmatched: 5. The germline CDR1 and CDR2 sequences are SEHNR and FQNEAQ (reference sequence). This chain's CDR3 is CASSFGQGGRQPQHF. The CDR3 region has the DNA TGTGCCAGCAGCTTCGGACAGGGGGGGCGTCAGCCCCAGCATTTT.

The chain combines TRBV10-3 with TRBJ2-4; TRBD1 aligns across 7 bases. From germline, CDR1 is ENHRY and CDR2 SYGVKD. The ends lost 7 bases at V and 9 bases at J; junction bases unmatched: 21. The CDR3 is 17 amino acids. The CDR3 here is CAIKGSPPGTPGGIQYF. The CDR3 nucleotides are TGTGCCATCAAGGGCTCCCCTCCCGGGACCCCAGGGGGCATTCAGTACTTC.

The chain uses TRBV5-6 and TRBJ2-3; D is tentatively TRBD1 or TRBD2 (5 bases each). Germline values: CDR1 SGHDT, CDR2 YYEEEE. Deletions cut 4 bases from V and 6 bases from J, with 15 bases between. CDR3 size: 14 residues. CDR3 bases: TGTGCCAGCAGCCCGGGACCTTCACCCGATACGCAGTATTTT. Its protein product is CASSPGPSPDTQYF.

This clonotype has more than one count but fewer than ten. CDR3 nucleotides: TGTGCCAGCAGCTCAATCCCCGGGAACACCTACACCGGGGAGCTGTTTTTT. Protein product: CASSSIPGNTYTGELFF. V usage is TRBV6-2 or TRBV6-3 and J usage is TRBJ2-2; maybe TRBD2 (5 bases). CDR3 size: 17 residues. CDR1 MNHEY and CDR2 SVGEGT come from the germline V gene. V was clipped by 6 bases and J by 3 bases, with 20 bases between them.

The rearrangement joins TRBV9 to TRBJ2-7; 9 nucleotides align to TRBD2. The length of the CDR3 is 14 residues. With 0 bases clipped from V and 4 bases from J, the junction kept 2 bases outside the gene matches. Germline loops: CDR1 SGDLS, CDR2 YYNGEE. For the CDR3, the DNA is TGTGCCAGCAGCGTAGAGAGCGGGGGGTACGAGCAGTACTTC. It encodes CASSVESGGYEQYF.